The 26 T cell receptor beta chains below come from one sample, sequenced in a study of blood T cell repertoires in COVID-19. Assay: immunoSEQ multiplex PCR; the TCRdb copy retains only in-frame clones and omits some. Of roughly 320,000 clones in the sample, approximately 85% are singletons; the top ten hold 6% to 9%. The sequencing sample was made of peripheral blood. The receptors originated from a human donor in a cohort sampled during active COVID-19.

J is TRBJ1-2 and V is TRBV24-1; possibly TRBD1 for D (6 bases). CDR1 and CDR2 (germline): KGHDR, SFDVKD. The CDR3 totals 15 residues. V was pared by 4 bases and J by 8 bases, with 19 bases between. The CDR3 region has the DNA TGTGCCACCAGTGAGGAGACAGTGCAAGGGGGAGGCTACACCTTC. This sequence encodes CATSEETVQGGGYTF.

The CDR3 nucleotides are TGTGCCAGCTCACCGGACAGGACAACTAACTATGGCTACACCTTC. This codes for CASSPDRTTNYGYTF. The gene calls are TRBV18 and TRBJ1-2; TRBD1 matches 7 bases. This CDR3 is built from 15 residues. Germline V gene data show CDR1 as KGHSH and CDR2 as LQKENI. The V gene end was trimmed by 3 bases and the J gene end by 0 bases; junction bases not matched to a gene: 4.

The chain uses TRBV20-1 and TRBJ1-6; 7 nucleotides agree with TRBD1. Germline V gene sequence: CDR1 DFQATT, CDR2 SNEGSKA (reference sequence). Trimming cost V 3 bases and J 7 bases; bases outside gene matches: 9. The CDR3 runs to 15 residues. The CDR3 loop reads CSASPGDRPNSPLHF. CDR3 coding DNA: TGCAGTGCTAGTCCCGGGGACAGACCCAATTCACCCCTCCACTTT.

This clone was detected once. This CDR3 is CASSLVGANEAFF. The CDR3 DNA reads TGTGCCAGCAGCTTAGTGGGGGCCAATGAAGCTTTCTTT. The chain recombines TRBV11-3 with TRBJ1-1, with a tentative D call TRBD1 (6 bases). Per germline, CDR1 SGHNT and CDR2 YENEEA. The CDR3 extends over 13 amino acids. The V end was cut by 1 base, the J end by 7 bases, with 10 bases between.

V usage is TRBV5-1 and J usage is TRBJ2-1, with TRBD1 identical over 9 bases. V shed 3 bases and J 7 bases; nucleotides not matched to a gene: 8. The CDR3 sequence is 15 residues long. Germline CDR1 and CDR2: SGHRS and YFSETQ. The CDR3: CASSSGTGTFNEQFF. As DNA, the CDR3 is TGCGCCAGCAGCTCCGGGACAGGGACATTTAATGAGCAGTTCTTC.

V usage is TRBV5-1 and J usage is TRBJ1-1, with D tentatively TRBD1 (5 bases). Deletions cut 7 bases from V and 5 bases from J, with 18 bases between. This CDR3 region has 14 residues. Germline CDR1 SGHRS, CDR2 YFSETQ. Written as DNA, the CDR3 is TGCGCCAGCGGGAGGGGCGGAAGGGCTACTGAAGCTTTCTTT. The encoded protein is CASGRGGRATEAFF.

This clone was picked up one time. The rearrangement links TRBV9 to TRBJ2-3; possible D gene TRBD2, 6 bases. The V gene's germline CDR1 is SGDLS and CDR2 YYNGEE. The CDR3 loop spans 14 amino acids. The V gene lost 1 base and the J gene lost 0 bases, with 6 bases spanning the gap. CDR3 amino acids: CASSVSGSTDTQYF. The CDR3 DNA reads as TGTGCCAGCAGCGTAAGCGGGAGCACAGATACGCAGTATTTT.

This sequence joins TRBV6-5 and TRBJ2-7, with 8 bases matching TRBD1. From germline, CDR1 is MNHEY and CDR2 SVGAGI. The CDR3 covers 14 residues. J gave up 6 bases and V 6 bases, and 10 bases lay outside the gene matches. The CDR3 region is CASSALGQGSEQYF. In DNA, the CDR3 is TGTGCCAGCAGCGCTCTCGGACAGGGCTCCGAGCAGTACTTC.

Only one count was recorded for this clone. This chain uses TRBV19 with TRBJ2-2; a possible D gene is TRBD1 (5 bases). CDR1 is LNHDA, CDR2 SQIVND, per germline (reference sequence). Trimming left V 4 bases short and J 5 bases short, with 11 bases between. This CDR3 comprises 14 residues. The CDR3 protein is CASSTRVDTGELFF. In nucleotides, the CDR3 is TGTGCCAGTAGTACCAGGGTTGATACCGGGGAGCTGTTTTTT.

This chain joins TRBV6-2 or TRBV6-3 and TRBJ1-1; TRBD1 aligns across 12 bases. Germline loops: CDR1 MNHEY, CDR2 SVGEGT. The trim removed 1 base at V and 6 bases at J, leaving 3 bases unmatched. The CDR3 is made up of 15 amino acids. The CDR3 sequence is CASSYWDRGHAEAFF. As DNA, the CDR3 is TGTGCCAGCAGTTACTGGGACAGGGGGCACGCTGAAGCTTTCTTT.

The CDR3 DNA sequence: TGTGCCAGCAGCTTAGAGACAGCCTATGGCTACACCTTC. It specifies CASSLETAYGYTF. The chain has TRBV7-9 and TRBJ1-2, with a weak D call TRBD1 (5 bases). The germline gives CDR1 SEHNR, CDR2 FQNEAQ (reference sequence). V dropped 1 base and J dropped 4 bases, with 7 bases sitting between them. The CDR3 contains 13 residues.

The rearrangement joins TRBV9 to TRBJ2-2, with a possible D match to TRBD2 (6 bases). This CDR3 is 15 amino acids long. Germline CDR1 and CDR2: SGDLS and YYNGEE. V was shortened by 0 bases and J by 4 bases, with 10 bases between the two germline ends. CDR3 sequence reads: CASSVDGGPTGELFF. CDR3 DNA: TGTGCCAGCAGCGTAGATGGAGGGCCCACCGGGGAGCTGTTTTTT.

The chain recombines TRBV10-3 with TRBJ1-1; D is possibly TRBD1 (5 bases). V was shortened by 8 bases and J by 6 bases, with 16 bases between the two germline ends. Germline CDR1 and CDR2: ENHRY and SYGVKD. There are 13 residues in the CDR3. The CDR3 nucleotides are TGTGCCATCCTAGTGGAGGGGTCGGCTGAAGCTTTCTTT. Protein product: CAILVEGSAEAFF.

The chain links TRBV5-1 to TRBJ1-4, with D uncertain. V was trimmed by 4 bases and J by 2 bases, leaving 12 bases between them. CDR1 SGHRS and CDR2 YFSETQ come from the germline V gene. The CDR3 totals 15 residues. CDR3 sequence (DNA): TGCGCCAGCAGCCCGGGTAGCCGCACTAATGAAAAACTGTTTTTT. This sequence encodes CASSPGSRTNEKLFF. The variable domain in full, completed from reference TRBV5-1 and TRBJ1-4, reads KAGVTQTPRYLIKTRGQQVTLSCSPISGHRSVSWYQQTPGQGLQFLFEYFSETQRNKGNFPGRFSGRQFSNSRSEMNVSTLELGDSALYLCASSPGSRTNEKLFFGSGTQLSVL.

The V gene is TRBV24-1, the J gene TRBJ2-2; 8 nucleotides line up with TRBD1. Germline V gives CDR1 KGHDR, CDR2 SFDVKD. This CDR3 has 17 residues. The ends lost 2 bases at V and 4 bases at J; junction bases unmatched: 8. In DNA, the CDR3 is TGTGCCACCAGTGATTCCAGGGGGCGCCTAGGCACCGGGGAGCTGTTTTTT. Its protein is CATSDSRGRLGTGELFF.

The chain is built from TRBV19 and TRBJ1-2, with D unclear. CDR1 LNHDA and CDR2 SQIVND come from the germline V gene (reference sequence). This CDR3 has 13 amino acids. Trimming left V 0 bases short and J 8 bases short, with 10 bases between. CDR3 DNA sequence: TGTGCCAGTAGTATAGATCGGCAGAGGGGCTACACCTTC. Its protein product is CASSIDRQRGYTF.

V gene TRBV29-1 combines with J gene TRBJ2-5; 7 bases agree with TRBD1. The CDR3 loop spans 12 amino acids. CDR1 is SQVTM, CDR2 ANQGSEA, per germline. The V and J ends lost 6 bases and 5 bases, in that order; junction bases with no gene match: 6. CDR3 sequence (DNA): TGCAGCGTCGGGACAGTAACGGAGACCCAGTACTTC. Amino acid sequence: CSVGTVTETQYF.

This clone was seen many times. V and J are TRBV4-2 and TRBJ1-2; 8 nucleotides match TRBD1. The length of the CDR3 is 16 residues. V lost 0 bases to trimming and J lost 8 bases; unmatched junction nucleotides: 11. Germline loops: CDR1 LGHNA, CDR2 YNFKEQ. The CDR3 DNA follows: TGTGCCAGCAGCCAAGAACGGACAGGGAGGAGGGAGGGCTACACCTTC. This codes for CASSQERTGRREGYTF.

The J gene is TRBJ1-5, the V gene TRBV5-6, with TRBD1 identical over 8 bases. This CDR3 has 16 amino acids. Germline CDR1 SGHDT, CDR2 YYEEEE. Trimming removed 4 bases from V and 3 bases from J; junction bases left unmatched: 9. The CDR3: CASSTRATGVNQPQHF. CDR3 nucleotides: TGTGCCAGCAGCACCCGGGCGACAGGGGTCAATCAGCCCCAGCATTTT.

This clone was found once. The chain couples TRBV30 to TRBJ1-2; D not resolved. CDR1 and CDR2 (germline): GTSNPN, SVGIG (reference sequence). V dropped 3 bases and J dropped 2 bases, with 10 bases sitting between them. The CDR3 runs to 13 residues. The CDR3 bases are TGTGCCTGGAGCCAACAGATAAACTATGGCTACACCTTC. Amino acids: CAWSQQINYGYTF.

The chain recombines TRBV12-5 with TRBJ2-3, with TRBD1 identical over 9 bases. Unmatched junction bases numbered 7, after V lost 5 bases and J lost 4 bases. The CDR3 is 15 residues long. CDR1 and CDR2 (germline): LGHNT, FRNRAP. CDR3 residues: CASGPGTGQADTQYF. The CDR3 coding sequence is TGTGCTAGTGGTCCAGGGACAGGGCAGGCAGATACGCAGTATTTT.

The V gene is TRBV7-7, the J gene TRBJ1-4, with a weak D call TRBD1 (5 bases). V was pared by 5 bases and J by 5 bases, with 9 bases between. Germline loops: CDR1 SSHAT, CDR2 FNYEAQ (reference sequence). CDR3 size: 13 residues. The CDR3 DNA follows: TGTGCCAGCAGCCTGGGGGGGAATGAAAAACTGTTTTTT. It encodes CASSLGGNEKLFF. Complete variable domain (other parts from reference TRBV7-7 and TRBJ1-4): GAGVSQSPRYKVTKRGQDVTLRCDPISSHATLYWYQQALGQGPEFLTYFNYEAQPDKSGLPSDRFSAERPEGSISTLTIQRTEQRDSAMYRCASSLGGNEKLFFGSGTQLSVL.

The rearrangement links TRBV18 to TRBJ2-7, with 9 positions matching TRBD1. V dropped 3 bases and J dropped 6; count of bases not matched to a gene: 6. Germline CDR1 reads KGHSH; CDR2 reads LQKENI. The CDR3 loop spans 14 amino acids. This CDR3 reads CASSPAGTGFEQYF. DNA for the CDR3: TGTGCCAGCTCACCGGCCGGGACAGGGTTCGAGCAGTACTTC.

The CDR3 sequence is CATRQGDYTGELFF. CDR3 DNA sequence: TGTGCCACCAGACAGGGGGATTACACCGGGGAGCTGTTTTTT. The V and J genes are TRBV24-1 and TRBJ2-2, with 8 positions matching TRBD1. CDR1 and CDR2 from the germline V gene are KGHDR and SFDVKD. The CDR3 is 14 residues long. The V and J ends lost 7 bases and 3 bases, in that order; junction bases with no gene match: 3.

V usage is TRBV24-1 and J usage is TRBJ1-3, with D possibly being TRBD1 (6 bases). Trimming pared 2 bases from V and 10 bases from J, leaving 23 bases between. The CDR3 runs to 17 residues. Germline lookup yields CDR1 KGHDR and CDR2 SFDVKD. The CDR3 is CATSDWTPGTQSRTIYF. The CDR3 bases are TGTGCCACCAGTGATTGGACCCCCGGGACACAGAGCAGGACCATATATTTT.

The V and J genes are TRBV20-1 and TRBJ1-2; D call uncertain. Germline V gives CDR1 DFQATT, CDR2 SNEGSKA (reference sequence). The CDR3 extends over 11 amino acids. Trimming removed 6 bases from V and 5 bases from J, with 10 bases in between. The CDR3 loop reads CSAPGSYGYTF. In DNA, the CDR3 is TGCAGTGCCCCGGGTTCTTATGGCTACACCTTC.